These 13 T cell receptor beta chains were sequenced from one sample in a study of T-cell memory formation after mild COVID-19. A single record per CDR3 protein comes from TCRdb applying MiXCR to the 5' RACE reads. The data show approximately 580,000 distinct CDR3 sequences, 20% seen once. Material for sequencing was PBMCs or a T cell subset sorted from them (not recorded which). The receptors derive from an adult woman who had mild COVID-19 (a few samples of this study predate the infection). Cell type and time point are not known.

The chain has TRBV11-2 and TRBJ2-1; D is unresolved. The CDR3 consists of 14 residues. Germline loops: CDR1 SGHAT, CDR2 FQNNGV. V dropped 1 base and J dropped 4 bases, with 8 bases sitting between them. CDR3 protein: CASSLALGYNEQFF. The CDR3 DNA sequence: TGTGCCAGCAGCTTAGCTCTGGGTTACAATGAGCAGTTCTTC.

This clonotype was seen more than once but under ten times. The gene calls are TRBV12-5 and TRBJ1-4, with 7 nucleotides matching TRBD1. Germline CDR1 LGHNT, CDR2 FRNRAP. J lost 7 bases, V lost 7 bases, and 12 bases had no gene match. The CDR3 covers 15 residues. The CDR3 spells CASATPGTDREKLFF. In DNA, the CDR3 is TGTGCTAGTGCCACCCCCGGGACAGATCGTGAAAAACTGTTTTTT.

With regard to this clonotype: The junction departs from the called germline gene at one end, perhaps through a read error. The rearrangement uses TRBV5-1 and TRBJ2-3; 9 bases map to TRBD1. The CDR3 is 14 residues long. Germline CDR1 SGHRS, CDR2 YFSETQ. The CDR3 loop is CDSSRQGGTDTQYF. The DNA for the CDR3 is TGCGACAGCTCCCGACAGGGGGGGACAGATACGCAGTATTTT.

This chain links TRBV9 with TRBJ2-1, with TRBD2 identical over 8 bases. The ends lost 2 bases at V and 1 base at J; junction bases unmatched: 2. The CDR3 is 15 residues long. CDR1 is SGDLS and CDR2 is YYNGEE in the germline V gene. CDR3 region: CASSVGLASYNEQFF. For the CDR3, the DNA is TGTGCCAGCAGCGTCGGACTAGCTTCCTACAATGAGCAGTTCTTC.

The rearrangement joins TRBV25-1 to TRBJ2-7, with 7 bases aligning to TRBD2. This CDR3 contains 17 residues. V shed 1 base and J 2 bases; nucleotides not matched to a gene: 11. Per the germline V gene, CDR1 is MGHDK and CDR2 is SYGVNS. DNA of the CDR3: TGTGCCAGCAGTGAATTAAAGGGCGGGGGTATCCCCTACGAGCAGTACTTC. It translates to CASSELKGGGIPYEQYF.

This clonotype was counted a few times. The chain uses TRBV20-1 and TRBJ1-1; D unresolved. The germline V and J ends were trimmed by 3 bases and 3 bases, with 8 bases remaining between them. The CDR3 runs 12 residues. The germline CDR1 and CDR2 sequences are DFQATT and SNEGSKA (reference sequence). This CDR3 reads CSASSLDTEAFF. In nucleotides, the CDR3 is TGCAGTGCTAGTAGCCTGGACACTGAAGCTTTCTTT.

This chain links TRBV7-9 with TRBJ2-1; 11 bases map to TRBD2. The CDR3 is made up of 16 amino acids. The junction had 5 bases not matched to a gene; V was cut back by 4 bases and J by 3 bases. Germline assignment: CDR1 SEHNR and CDR2 FQNEAQ (reference sequence). CDR3 in DNA: TGTGCCAGCAGCTCAGAGACTAGCGGGATCTACAATGAGCAGTTCTTC. Translated, it gives CASSSETSGIYNEQFF.

The chain links TRBV12-3 or TRBV12-4 to TRBJ1-2; 12 positions match TRBD1. The CDR3 has 18 amino acids. Trimming took 5 bases from V and 2 from J; bases not matched to a gene: 12. CDR3 residues: CASSTSGTGGYVNYGYTF. Written as DNA, the CDR3 is TGTGCCAGCAGTACCTCCGGGACAGGGGGCTACGTGAACTATGGCTACACCTTC.

The table lists this clonotype with a few counts. The chain has TRBV12-3 or TRBV12-4 and TRBJ2-2; D is uncertain. Trimming cost V 5 bases and J 6 bases, with 10 bases left between them. The length of the CDR3 is 13 residues. CDR3 residues: CASSPWTAGELFF. As DNA, the CDR3 is TGTGCCAGCAGTCCCTGGACGGCCGGGGAGCTGTTTTTT.

The chain joins TRBV4-1 to TRBJ2-5, with D perhaps TRBD2 (6 bases). V was trimmed by 4 bases and J by 5 bases, leaving 14 bases between them. CDR3 length equals 14 residues. CDR1 and CDR2 (germline): MGHRA, YSYEKL. CDR3 DNA sequence: TGCGCCAGCAGCCCGGACGGGACTCCGGAGACCCAGTACTTC. Amino acids: CASSPDGTPETQYF.

The gene calls are TRBV7-9 and TRBJ2-1, with 10 bases matching TRBD2. CDR1 and CDR2 from the germline V gene are SEHNR and FQNEAQ (reference sequence). Trimming cost V 3 bases and J 2 bases; bases outside gene matches: 4. This CDR3 region has 16 residues. In nucleotides, the CDR3 is TGTGCCAGCAGCTTCCAACTAGCGGGGCCCTACAATGAGCAGTTCTTC. This sequence encodes CASSFQLAGPYNEQFF.

The V gene is TRBV19, the J gene TRBJ2-5; D uncertain. CDR1 and CDR2 from the germline V gene are LNHDA and SQIVND (reference sequence). This CDR3 spans 14 amino acids. Trimming removed 3 bases at V and 2 bases at J, with 10 bases between. This chain's CDR3 is CASSMRLRQETQYF. Written as DNA, the CDR3 is TGTGCCAGTAGTATGCGGCTTAGGCAAGAGACCCAGTACTTC.

The V call is TRBV5-1, the J call TRBJ2-1, with 8 positions matching TRBD2. Trimming cost V 3 bases and J 10 bases; bases outside gene matches: 6. In germline, CDR1 is SGHRS, CDR2 YFSETQ. This CDR3 contains 13 residues. This CDR3 is CASSSGGAGEQFF. The CDR3 DNA reads as TGCGCCAGCAGCTCCGGGGGGGCGGGGGAGCAGTTCTTC.